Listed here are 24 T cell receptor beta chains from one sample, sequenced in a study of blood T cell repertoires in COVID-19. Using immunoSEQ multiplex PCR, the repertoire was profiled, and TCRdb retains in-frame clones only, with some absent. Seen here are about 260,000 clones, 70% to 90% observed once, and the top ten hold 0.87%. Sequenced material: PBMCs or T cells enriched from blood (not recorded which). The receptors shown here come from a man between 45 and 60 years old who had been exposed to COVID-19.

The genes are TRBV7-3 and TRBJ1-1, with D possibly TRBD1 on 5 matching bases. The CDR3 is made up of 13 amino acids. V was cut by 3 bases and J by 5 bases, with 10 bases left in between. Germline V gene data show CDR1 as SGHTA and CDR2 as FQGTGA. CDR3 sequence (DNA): TGTGCCAGCAGCTTCACAACAGGAACTGAAGCTTTCTTT. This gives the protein CASSFTTGTEAFF. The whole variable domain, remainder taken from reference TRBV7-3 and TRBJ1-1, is GAGVSQTPSNKVTEKGKYVELRCDPISGHTALYWYRQSLGQGPEFLIYFQGTGAADDSGLPNDRFFAVRPEGSVSTLKIQRTERGDSAVYLCASSFTTGTEAFFGQGTRLTVV.

The chain's CDR3 is CASSSPSGQSYNEQFF. The CDR3 DNA is TGTGCCAGCAGCTCTCCTTCGGGACAGTCTTACAATGAGCAGTTCTTC. The rearrangement links TRBV9 to TRBJ2-1; 7 nucleotides agree with TRBD1. The CDR3 is 16 amino acids. Trimming cost V 4 bases and J 4 bases; bases outside gene matches: 11. Germline CDR1 SGDLS, CDR2 YYNGEE.

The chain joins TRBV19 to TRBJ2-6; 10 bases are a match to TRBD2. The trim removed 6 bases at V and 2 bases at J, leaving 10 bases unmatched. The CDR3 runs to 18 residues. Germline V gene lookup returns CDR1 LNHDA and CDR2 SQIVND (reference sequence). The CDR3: CASSFRGAGGAGANVLTF. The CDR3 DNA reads TGTGCCAGTAGCTTCCGCGGAGCGGGAGGGGCTGGGGCCAACGTCCTGACTTTC.

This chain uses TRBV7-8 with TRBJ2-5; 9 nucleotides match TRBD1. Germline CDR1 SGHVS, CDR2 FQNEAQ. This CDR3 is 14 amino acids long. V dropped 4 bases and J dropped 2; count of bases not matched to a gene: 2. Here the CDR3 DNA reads TGTGCCAGCAGCTGGGGACAGGGTCAAGAGACCCAGTACTTC. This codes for CASSWGQGQETQYF. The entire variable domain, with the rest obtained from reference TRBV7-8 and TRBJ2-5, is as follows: GAGVSQSPRYKVAKRGQDVALRCDPISGHVSLFWYQQALGQGPEFLTYFQNEAQLDKSGLPSDRFFAERPEGSVSTLKIQRTQQEDSAVYLCASSWGQGQETQYFGPGTRLLVL.

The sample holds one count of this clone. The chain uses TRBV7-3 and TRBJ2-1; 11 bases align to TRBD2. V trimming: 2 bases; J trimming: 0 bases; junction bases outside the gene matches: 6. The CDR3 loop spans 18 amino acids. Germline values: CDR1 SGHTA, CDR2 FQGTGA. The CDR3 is CASSLGLAGGTSYNEQFF. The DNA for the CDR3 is TGTGCCAGCAGCTTAGGCCTAGCGGGAGGTACCTCCTACAATGAGCAGTTCTTC.

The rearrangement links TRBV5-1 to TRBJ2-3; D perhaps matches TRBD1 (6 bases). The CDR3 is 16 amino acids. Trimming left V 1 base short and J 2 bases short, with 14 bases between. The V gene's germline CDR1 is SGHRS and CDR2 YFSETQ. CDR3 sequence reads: CASSLPEDRYTDTQYF. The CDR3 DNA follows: TGCGCCAGCAGCTTGCCCGAGGACAGATACACAGATACGCAGTATTTT.

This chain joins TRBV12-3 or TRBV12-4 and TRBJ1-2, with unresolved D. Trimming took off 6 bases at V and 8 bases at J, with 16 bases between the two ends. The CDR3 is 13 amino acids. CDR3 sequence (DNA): TGTGCCAGCAGCAGTAAATTTCCCCCGGGCTACACCTTC. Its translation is CASSSKFPPGYTF.

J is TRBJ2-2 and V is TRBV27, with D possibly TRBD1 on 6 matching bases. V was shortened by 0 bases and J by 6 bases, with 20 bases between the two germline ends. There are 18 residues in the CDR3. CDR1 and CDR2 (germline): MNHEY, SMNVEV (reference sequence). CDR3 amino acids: CASSLSIGVSGDSGELFF. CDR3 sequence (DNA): TGTGCCAGCAGTTTATCGATAGGGGTATCAGGGGATTCCGGGGAGCTGTTTTTT.

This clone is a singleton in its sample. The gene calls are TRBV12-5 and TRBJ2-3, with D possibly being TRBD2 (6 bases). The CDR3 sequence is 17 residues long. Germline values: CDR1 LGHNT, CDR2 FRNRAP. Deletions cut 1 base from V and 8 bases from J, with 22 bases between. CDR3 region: CASGLAKSRESTGTQYF. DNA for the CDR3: TGTGCTAGTGGTTTGGCCAAGTCTCGGGAGAGCACCGGTACGCAGTATTTT. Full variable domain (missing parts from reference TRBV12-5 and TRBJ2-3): DARVTQTPRHKVTEMGQEVTMRCQPILGHNTVFWYRQTMMQGLELLAYFRNRAPLDDSGMPKDRFSAEMPDATLATLKIQPSEPRDSAVYFCASGLAKSRESTGTQYFGPGTRLTVL.

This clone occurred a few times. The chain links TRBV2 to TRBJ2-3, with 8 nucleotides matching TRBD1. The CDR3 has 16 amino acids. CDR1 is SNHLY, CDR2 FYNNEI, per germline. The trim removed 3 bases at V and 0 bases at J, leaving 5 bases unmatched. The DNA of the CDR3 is TGTGCCAGCAGTGACCCGGACAGGGTCAGCACAGATACGCAGTATTTT. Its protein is CASSDPDRVSTDTQYF. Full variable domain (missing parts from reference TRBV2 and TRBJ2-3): EPEVTQTPSHQVTQMGQEVILRCVPISNHLYFYWYRQILGQKVEFLVSFYNNEISEKSEIFDDQFSVERPDGSNFTLKIRSTKLEDSAMYFCASSDPDRVSTDTQYFGPGTRLTVL.

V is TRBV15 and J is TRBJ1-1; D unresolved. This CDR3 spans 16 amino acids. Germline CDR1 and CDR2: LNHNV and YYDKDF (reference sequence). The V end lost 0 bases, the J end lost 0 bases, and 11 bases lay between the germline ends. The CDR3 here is CATSRDVPSMNTEAFF. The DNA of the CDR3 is TGTGCCACCAGCAGAGATGTCCCCAGTATGAACACTGAAGCTTTCTTT.

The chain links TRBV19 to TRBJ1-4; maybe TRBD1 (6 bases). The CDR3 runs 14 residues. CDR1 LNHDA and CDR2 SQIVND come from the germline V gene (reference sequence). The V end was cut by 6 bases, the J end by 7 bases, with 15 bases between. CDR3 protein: CASSPTGSGEKLFF. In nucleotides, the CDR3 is TGTGCCAGTAGCCCCACAGGGTCGGGTGAAAAACTGTTTTTT.

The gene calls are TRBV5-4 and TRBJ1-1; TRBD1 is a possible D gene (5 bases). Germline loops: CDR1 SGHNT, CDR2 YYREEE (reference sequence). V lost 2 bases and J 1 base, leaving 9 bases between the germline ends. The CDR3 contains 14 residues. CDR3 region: CASSFLGQNTEAFF. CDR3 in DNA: TGTGCCAGCAGCTTTCTCGGACAGAACACTGAAGCTTTCTTT.

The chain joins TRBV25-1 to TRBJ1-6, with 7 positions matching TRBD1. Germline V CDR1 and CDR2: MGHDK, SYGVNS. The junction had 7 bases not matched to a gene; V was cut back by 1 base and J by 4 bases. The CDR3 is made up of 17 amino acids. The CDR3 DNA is TGTGCCAGCAGTGAATCATCAGGGACAGCTTATAATTCACCCCTCCACTTT. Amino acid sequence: CASSESSGTAYNSPLHF. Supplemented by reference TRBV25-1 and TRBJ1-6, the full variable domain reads EADIYQTPRYLVIGTGKKITLECSQTMGHDKMYWYQQDPGMELHLIHYSYGVNSTEKGDLSSESTVSRIRTEHFPLTLESARPSHTSQYLCASSESSGTAYNSPLHFGNGTRLTVT.

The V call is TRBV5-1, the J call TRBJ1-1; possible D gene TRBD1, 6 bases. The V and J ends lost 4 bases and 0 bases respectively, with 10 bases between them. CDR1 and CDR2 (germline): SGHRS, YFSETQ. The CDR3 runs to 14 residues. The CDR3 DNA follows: TGCGCCAGCAGCGTCCAGGGGTTGAACACTGAAGCTTTCTTT. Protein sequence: CASSVQGLNTEAFF.

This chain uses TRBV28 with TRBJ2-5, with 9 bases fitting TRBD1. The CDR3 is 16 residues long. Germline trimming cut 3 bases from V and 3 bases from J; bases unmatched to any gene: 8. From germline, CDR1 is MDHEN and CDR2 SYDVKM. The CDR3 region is CASSFWTGQGKETQYF. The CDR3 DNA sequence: TGTGCCAGCAGTTTTTGGACGGGACAGGGTAAAGAGACCCAGTACTTC.

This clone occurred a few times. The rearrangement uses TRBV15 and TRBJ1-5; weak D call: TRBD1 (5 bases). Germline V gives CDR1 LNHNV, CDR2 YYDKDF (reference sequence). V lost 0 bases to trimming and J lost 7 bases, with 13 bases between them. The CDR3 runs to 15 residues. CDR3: CATSRDWGGEQPQHF. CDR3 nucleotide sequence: TGTGCCACCAGCAGAGATTGGGGCGGGGAACAGCCCCAGCATTTT.

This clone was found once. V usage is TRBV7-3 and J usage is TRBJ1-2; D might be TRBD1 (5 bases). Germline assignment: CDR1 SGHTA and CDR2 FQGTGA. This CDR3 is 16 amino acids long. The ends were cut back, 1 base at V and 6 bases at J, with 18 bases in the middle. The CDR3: CASSLSPLGGSNGYTF. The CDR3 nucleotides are TGTGCCAGCAGCTTAAGTCCTCTTGGGGGGTCGAATGGCTACACCTTC.

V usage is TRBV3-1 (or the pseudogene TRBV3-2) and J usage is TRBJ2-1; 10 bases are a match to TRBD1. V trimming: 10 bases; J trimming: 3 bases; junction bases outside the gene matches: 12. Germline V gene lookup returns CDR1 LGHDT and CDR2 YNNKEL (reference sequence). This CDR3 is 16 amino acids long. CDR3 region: CATQDRGASHYNEQFF. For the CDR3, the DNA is TGTGCCACCCAGGACAGGGGGGCTAGCCACTACAATGAGCAGTTCTTC.

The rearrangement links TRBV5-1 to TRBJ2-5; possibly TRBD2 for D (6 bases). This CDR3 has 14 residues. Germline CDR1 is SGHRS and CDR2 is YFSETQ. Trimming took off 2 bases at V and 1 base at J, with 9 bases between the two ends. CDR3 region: CASSFGGTQETQYF. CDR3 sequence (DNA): TGCGCCAGCAGCTTCGGCGGGACCCAAGAGACCCAGTACTTC. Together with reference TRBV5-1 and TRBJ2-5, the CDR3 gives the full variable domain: KAGVTQTPRYLIKTRGQQVTLSCSPISGHRSVSWYQQTPGQGLQFLFEYFSETQRNKGNFPGRFSGRQFSNSRSEMNVSTLELGDSALYLCASSFGGTQETQYFGPGTRLLVL.

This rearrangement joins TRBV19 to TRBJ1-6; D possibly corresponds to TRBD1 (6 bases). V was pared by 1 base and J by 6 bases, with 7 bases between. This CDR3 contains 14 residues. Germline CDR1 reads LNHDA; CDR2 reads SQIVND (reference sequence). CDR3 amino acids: CASSIARGNSPLHF. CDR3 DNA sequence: TGTGCCAGTAGTATAGCCAGGGGTAATTCACCCCTCCACTTT.

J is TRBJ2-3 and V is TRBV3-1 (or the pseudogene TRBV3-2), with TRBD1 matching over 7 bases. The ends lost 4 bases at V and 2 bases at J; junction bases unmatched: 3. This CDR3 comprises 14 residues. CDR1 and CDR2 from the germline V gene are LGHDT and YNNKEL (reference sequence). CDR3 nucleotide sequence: TGTGCCAGCAGCCGACAGGGATCCACAGATACGCAGTATTTT. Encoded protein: CASSRQGSTDTQYF.

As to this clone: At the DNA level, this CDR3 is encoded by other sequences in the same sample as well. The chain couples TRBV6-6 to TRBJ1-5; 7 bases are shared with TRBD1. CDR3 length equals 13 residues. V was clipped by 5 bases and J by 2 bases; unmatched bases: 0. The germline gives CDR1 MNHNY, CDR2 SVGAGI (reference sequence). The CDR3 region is CASSGTGNQPQHF. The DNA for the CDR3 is TGTGCCAGCAGTGGGACAGGCAATCAGCCCCAGCATTTT.

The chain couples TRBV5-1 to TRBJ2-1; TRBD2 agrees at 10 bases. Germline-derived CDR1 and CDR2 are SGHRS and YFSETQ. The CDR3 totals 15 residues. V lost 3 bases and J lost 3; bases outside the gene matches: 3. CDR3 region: CASSSPSGSYNEQFF. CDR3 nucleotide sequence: TGCGCCAGCAGCTCTCCTAGCGGGAGCTACAATGAGCAGTTCTTC.